This T cell receptor beta chain was documented in a study of cytomegalovirus exposure and HLA in healthy donors. General observations from the study: When analyzed later, a missense DCLRE1C variant was found to be linked to TCR beta V- and J-gene trimming. Whilst most TCR sequences proved rare, a subset of public TCRs occurred across many donors. The CMV antigen specificity of a few CMV-associated chains was confirmed through in vitro analysis.

To note about this clone: Its antigen is currently unknown.

Amplification used 60 Vbeta primers and 13 Jbeta primers. The assay was immunoSEQ multiplex PCR, and TCRdb's table has in-frame clones only and misses some. Among around 190,000 clones listed, around 73% were seen once. The V and J ends lost 5 bases and 0 bases, in that order; junction bases with no gene match: 13. The CDR3 is 17 amino acids. The germline CDR1 and CDR2 sequences are SGHRS and YFSETQ. The sample was PBMCs. This clonotype was sampled from a woman aged 25 to 39 in good health and CMV-seronegative. The V gene is TRBV5-1, the J gene TRBJ1-1, with TRBD1 matching 7 bases. The CDR3 DNA sequence: TGCGCCAGCAGTTACATCCCGGGACAGAGAGTGAACACTGAAGCTTTCTTT. This gives the protein CASSYIPGQRVNTEAFF.